This TCR beta chain was obtained from a study of T cells in Graves' hyperthyroidism and ophthalmopathy. Whole-study results and caveats: The model foresaw ophthalmopathy a median about 6.5 months prior to onset. Separating ophthalmopathy from stable hyperthyroidism was achieved by a 13 V-J model.

Amplification of TCR beta CDR3 regions used RNA as the template. HTBI primers were used for first-round RT-PCR of the TCR CDR3. TCRdb passed the multiplex PCR reads through MiXCR, listing each CDR3 protein once. The table includes 300,000 to 500,000 distinct CDR3 sequences, 15% detected once. Based on clinical symptoms, serum thyroxine and TRAb, thyroid ultrasound and orbital computed tomography, diagnoses were reached. Fresh peripheral blood, approximately 10 ml, yielded the PBMCs. In its sample, this clonotype was seen many times. As yet, its antigen is unknown. The CDR3 is 14 amino acids. V was clipped by 6 bases and J by 3 bases, with 14 bases between them.

The gene calls are TRBV12-3 or TRBV12-4 and TRBJ1-1, with D possibly matching TRBD1 (5 bases). The sequenced sample consisted of blood. The clonotype comes from a woman aged 25-40 years with Graves' hyperthyroidism. Here the CDR3 reads CASRSPGGDTEAFF. DNA of the CDR3: TGTGCCAGCAGGTCTCCCGGAGGGGACACTGAAGCTTTCTTT.